The 14 T cell receptor beta chains below were found in one sample sequenced in a study of cytomegalovirus exposure and HLA in healthy donors. Vbeta (60) and Jbeta (13) primers were used in the PCR. The protocol was immunoSEQ multiplex PCR, while the TCRdb copy is restricted to in-frame clones and leaves out a portion. The sample has some 130,000 clones; 9.7% are singletons. Material: PBMCs. Every receptor here comes from a man aged 45-65 years in good health and CMV-seronegative.

The chain combines TRBV6-1 with TRBJ1-4, with 10 bases matching TRBD1. V lost 6 bases, J lost 0 bases, and 1 base stayed unmatched. CDR3 length equals 15 residues. The germline CDR1 and CDR2 sequences are MNHNS and SASEGT. The CDR3 DNA reads TGTGCCAGCAGGGACAGGGGGACAACTAATGAAAAACTGTTTTTT. Translated, it gives CASRDRGTTNEKLFF.

There are a few counts of this clone. The genes are TRBV6-6 and TRBJ1-4; D is unresolved. V gave up 0 bases and J gave up 8 bases, with 4 bases separating them. CDR3 length: 12 residues. The germline V gene has CDR1 MNHNY and CDR2 SVGAGI (reference sequence). The CDR3 DNA reads as TGTGCCAGCAGTTACTCTGGCGAAAAACTGTTTTTT. Translation: CASSYSGEKLFF.

The chain is built from TRBV5-1 and TRBJ1-2, with D possibly being TRBD1 (6 bases). V shed 5 bases and J shed 5 bases, with 19 bases lying between them. Germline-derived CDR1 and CDR2 are SGHRS and YFSETQ. This CDR3 is 15 amino acids long. The DNA of the CDR3 is TGCGCCAGCAGGGCACCGGGACAAGGAGGATATGGCTACACCTTC. It is translated as CASRAPGQGGYGYTF.

V gene TRBV30 combines with J gene TRBJ1-2; D call uncertain. Trimming took 0 bases from V and 2 from J, leaving 10 bases between them. This CDR3 region has 14 residues. Germline V lookup: CDR1 GTSNPN, CDR2 SVGIG (reference sequence). This CDR3 reads CAWSVSSGNYGYTF. The CDR3 DNA reads as TGTGCCTGGAGTGTATCGTCCGGGAACTATGGCTACACCTTC.

Only a few counts were recorded for this clone. The V and J genes are TRBV29-1 and TRBJ1-2, with 10 bases identical to TRBD1. After removal of 7 bases from V and 4 bases from J, the junction contained 12 bases not matched to a gene. The germline CDR1 and CDR2 sequences are SQVTM and ANQGSEA. The CDR3 length is 15 residues. The CDR3 here is CSASGTGVFGYGYTF. In DNA, the CDR3 is TGCAGCGCTTCCGGGACAGGGGTATTCGGCTATGGCTACACCTTC.

This chain uses TRBV27 with TRBJ2-7, with D possibly TRBD2 on 5 matching bases. V gave up 3 bases and J gave up 2 bases, with 14 bases separating them. Germline V gene data show CDR1 as MNHEY and CDR2 as SMNVEV (reference sequence). CDR3 length: 15 residues. Here the CDR3 DNA reads TGTGCCAGCAGTTTGGGGAGTGGAGTAACCTACGAGCAGTACTTC. Its translation: CASSLGSGVTYEQYF.

In its sample, this clone was seen a few times. The V and J genes are TRBV5-1 and TRBJ1-1; D is ambiguous. The CDR3 length is 13 residues. The V gene's germline CDR1 is SGHRS and CDR2 YFSETQ. V shed 2 bases and J shed 2 bases, with 7 bases lying between them. In DNA, the CDR3 is TGCGCCAGCAGCTTTGAGGGTAACACTGAAGCTTTCTTT. It is translated as CASSFEGNTEAFF.

The V gene is TRBV6-6, the J gene TRBJ2-7; the D gene is possibly TRBD2 (5 bases). Germline V gene lookup returns CDR1 MNHNY and CDR2 SVGAGI (reference sequence). The CDR3 totals 16 residues. Trimming cost V 2 bases and J 0 bases, with 14 bases left between them. CDR3 nucleotide sequence: TGTGCCAGCAGTTACCCCAACACGGGGAGCTCCTACGAGCAGTACTTC. This codes for CASSYPNTGSSYEQYF.

J is TRBJ2-7 and V is TRBV2; a weak D match, TRBD2 (6 bases). Per germline, CDR1 SNHLY and CDR2 FYNNEI. V shed 7 bases and J shed 7 bases, with 26 bases lying between them. The CDR3 length is 16 residues. CDR3 sequence reads: CASIPEEGSPTAEQYF. CDR3 coding DNA: TGTGCCAGCATCCCAGAGGAGGGTTCCCCTACTGCGGAGCAGTACTTC. Supplemented by reference TRBV2 and TRBJ2-7, the full variable domain reads EPEVTQTPSHQVTQMGQEVILRCVPISNHLYFYWYRQILGQKVEFLVSFYNNEISEKSEIFDDQFSVERPDGSNFTLKIRSTKLEDSAMYFCASIPEEGSPTAEQYFGPGTRLTVT.

This clone was counted a few times. The chain links TRBV30 to TRBJ1-2; possible D gene TRBD1, 5 bases. With 3 bases removed from V and 4 bases from J, the gap between germline ends came to 18 bases. The CDR3 contains 15 residues. Per germline, CDR1 GTSNPN and CDR2 SVGIG (reference sequence). Here the CDR3 reads CAWRDKGRKGYGYTF. The CDR3 DNA is TGTGCCTGGAGGGACAAAGGGCGGAAGGGCTATGGCTACACCTTC.

This clone was counted between two and nine times. The CDR3 coding sequence is TGTGCCAGCAGCTCCCGGCAAGGACTTCAAGAGACCCAGTACTTC. Encoded protein: CASSSRQGLQETQYF. The rearrangement uses TRBV11-2 and TRBJ2-5, with D perhaps TRBD2 (5 bases). The V gene lost 4 bases and the J gene lost 2 bases, with 14 bases spanning the gap. Germline CDR1 SGHAT, CDR2 FQNNGV. CDR3 length: 15 amino acids.

This rearrangement joins TRBV11-2 to TRBJ2-3; D might be TRBD2 (5 bases). Germline V CDR1 and CDR2: SGHAT, FQNNGV. This CDR3 region has 16 residues. Trimming took off 3 bases at V and 2 bases at J, with 15 bases between the two ends. The CDR3 nucleotides are TGTGCCAGCAGCTTCAGTAGGGCTAGCTTCACAGATACGCAGTATTTT. It translates to CASSFSRASFTDTQYF.

This clone was observed a few times. The J gene is TRBJ1-3, the V gene TRBV9; 8 positions agree with TRBD1. The trim removed 3 bases at V and 5 bases at J, leaving 7 bases unmatched. Looked up from germline, CDR1 is SGDLS and CDR2 is YYNGEE. This CDR3 region has 15 residues. The CDR3 region has the DNA TGTGCCAGCAGCGCCAGACAGGGGATAAGAAACACCATATATTTT. This gives the protein CASSARQGIRNTIYF.

This chain connects TRBV6-5 to TRBJ2-6; D gene ambiguous. The CDR3 totals 16 residues. Germline V CDR1 and CDR2: MNHEY, SVGAGI. V was trimmed by 0 bases and J by 2 bases, leaving 8 bases between them. The CDR3 DNA sequence: TGTGCCAGCAGTTACTCGAGGAGTACTGGGGCCAACGTCCTGACTTTC. Encoded protein: CASSYSRSTGANVLTF.